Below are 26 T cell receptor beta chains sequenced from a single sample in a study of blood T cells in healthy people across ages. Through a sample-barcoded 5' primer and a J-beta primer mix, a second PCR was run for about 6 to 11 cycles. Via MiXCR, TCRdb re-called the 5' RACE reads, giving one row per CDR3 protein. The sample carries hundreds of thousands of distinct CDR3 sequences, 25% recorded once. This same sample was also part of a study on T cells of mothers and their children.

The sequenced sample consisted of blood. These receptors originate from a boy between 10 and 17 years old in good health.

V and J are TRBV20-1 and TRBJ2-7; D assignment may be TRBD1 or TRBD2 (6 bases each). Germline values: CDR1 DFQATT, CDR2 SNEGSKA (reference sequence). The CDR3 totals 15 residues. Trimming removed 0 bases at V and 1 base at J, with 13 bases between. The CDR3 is CSARDQGRGSYEQYF. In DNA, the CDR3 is TGCAGTGCTAGAGATCAGGGGCGGGGTTCCTACGAGCAGTACTTC.

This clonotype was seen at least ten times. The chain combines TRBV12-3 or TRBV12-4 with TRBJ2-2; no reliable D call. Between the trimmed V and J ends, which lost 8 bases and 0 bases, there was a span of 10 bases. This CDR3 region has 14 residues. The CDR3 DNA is TGTGCCAGCTTGGGCCGGACGAACACCGGGGAGCTGTTTTTT. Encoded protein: CASLGRTNTGELFF.

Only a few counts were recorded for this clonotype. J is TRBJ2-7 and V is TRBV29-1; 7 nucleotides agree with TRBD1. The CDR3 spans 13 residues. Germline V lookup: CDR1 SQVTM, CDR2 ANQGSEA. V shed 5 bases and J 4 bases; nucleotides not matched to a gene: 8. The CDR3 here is CSVSSGQTYEQYF. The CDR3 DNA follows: TGCAGCGTTTCTTCGGGACAGACATACGAGCAGTACTTC.

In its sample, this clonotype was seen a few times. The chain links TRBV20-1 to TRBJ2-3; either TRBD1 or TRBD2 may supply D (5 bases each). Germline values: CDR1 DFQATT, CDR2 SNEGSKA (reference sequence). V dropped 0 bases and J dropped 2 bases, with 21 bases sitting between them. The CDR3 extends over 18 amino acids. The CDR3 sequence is CSARDSGALEQVTDTQYF. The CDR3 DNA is TGCAGTGCTAGAGATTCCGGGGCGCTTGAACAGGTCACAGATACGCAGTATTTT.

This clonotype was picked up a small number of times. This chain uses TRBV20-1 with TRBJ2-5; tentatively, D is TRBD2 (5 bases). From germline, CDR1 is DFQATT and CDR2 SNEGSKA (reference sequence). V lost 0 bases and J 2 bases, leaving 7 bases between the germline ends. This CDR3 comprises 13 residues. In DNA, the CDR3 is TGCAGTGCTAGAGATCCGGGGCAAGAGACCCAGTACTTC. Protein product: CSARDPGQETQYF.

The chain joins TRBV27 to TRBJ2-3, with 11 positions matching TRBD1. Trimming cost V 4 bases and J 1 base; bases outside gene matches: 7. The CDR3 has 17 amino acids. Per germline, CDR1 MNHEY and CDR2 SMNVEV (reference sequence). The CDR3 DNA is TGTGCCAGCAGTTACCTCGGACAGGGGGCAGGCACAGATACGCAGTATTTT. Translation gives CASSYLGQGAGTDTQYF.

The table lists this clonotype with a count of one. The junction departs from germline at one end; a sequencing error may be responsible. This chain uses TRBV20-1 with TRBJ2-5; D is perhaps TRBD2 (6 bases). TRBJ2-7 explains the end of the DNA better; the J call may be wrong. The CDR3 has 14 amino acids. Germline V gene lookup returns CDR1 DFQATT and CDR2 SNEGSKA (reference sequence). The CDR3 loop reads CSAKGLLASDEQYF. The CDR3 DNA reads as TGCAGTGCTAAGGGGTTACTAGCCTCCGACGAGCAGTACTTC.

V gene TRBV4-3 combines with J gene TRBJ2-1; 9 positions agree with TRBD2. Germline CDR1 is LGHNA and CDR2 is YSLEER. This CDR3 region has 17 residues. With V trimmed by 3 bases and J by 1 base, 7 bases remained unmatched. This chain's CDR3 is CASSQRSGGLSYNEQFF. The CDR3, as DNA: TGCGCCAGCAGCCAGCGAAGCGGGGGGCTTTCCTACAATGAGCAGTTCTTC.

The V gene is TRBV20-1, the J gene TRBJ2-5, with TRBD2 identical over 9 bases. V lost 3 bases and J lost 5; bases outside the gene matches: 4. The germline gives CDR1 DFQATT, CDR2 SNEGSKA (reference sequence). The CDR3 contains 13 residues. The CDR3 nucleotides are TGCAGTGCTAGTAGAACTAGCGGGGAGACCCAGTACTTC. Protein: CSASRTSGETQYF.

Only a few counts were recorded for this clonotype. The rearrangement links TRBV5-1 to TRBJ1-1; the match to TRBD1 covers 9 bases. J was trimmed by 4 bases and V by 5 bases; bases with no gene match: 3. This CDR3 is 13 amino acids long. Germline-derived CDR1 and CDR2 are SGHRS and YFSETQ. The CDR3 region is CASRGTGSTEAFF. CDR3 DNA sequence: TGCGCCAGCAGAGGGACAGGGAGCACTGAAGCTTTCTTT.

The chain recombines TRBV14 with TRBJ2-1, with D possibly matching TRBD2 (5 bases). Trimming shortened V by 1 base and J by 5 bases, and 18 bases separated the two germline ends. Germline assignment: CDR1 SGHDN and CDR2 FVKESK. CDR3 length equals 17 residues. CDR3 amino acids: CASSQVKSGWPHNEQFF. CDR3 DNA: TGTGCCAGCAGCCAAGTTAAATCGGGGTGGCCTCACAATGAGCAGTTCTTC.

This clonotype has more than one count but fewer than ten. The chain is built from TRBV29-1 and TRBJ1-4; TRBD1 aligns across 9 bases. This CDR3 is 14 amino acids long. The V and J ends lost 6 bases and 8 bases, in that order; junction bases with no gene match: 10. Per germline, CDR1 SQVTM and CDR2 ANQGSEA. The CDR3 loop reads CSVTQTGGREKLFF. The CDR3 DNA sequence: TGCAGCGTCACCCAAACAGGGGGCCGGGAAAAACTGTTTTTT.

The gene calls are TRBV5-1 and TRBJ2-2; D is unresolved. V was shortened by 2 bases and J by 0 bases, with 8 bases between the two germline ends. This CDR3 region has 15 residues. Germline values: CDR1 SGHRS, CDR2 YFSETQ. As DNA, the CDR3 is TGCGCCAGCAGCTTTACTACAACGAACACCGGGGAGCTGTTTTTT. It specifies CASSFTTTNTGELFF. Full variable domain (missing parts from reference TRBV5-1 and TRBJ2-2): KAGVTQTPRYLIKTRGQQVTLSCSPISGHRSVSWYQQTPGQGLQFLFEYFSETQRNKGNFPGRFSGRQFSNSRSEMNVSTLELGDSALYLCASSFTTTNTGELFFGEGSRLTVL.

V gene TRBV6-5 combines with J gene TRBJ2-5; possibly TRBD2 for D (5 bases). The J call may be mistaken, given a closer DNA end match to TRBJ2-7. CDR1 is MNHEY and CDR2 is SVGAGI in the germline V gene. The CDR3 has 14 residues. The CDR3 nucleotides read TGTGCCAGCAGTCCCCCGGGAAAGAAGGACGAGCAGTACTTC. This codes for CASSPPGKKDEQYF.

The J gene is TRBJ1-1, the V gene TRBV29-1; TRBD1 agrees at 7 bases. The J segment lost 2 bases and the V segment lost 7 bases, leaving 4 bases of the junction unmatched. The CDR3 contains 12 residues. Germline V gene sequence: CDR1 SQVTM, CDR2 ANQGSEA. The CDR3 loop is CSANRGNTEAFF. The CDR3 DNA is TGCAGCGCTAACAGGGGTAACACTGAAGCTTTCTTT.

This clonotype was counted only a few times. CDR3 sequence (DNA): TGTGCCAGCACCCTCCGGGACCGGGGCACAGATACGCAGTATTTT. It encodes CASTLRDRGTDTQYF. V and J are TRBV5-6 and TRBJ2-3, with D possibly being TRBD1 or TRBD2 (5 bases each). The germline V and J ends were trimmed by 6 bases and 1 base, with 15 bases remaining between them. In germline, CDR1 is SGHDT, CDR2 YYEEEE. The CDR3 sequence is 15 residues long.

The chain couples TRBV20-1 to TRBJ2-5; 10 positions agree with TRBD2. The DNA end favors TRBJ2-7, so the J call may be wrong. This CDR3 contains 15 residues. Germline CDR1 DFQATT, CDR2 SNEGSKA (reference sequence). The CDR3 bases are TGCAGTGCGTCAATCCTAGCGGGAGAAGGCTACGAGCAGTACTTC. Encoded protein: CSASILAGEGYEQYF.

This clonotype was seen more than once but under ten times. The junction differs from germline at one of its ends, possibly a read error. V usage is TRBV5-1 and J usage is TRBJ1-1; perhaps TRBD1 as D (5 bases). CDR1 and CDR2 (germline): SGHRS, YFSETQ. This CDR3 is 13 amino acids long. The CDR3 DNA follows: TGCGCCAGCAGCCCAGGGTACGGCACTGGAGCTTTCTTT. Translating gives CASSPGYGTGAFF.

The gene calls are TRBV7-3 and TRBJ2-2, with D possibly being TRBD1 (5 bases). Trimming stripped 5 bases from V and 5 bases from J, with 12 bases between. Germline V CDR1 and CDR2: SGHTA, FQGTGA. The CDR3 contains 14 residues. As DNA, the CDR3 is TGTGCCAGCAGCAGGACATACCAAACCGGGGAGCTGTTTTTT. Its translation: CASSRTYQTGELFF.

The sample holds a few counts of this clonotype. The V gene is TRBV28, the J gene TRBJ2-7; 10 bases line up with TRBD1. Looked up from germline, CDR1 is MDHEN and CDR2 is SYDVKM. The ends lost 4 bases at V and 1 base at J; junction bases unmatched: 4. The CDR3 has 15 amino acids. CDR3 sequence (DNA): TGTGCCAGCAGTTCTAGACAGGGGGCATCCTACGAGCAGTACTTC. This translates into CASSSRQGASYEQYF.

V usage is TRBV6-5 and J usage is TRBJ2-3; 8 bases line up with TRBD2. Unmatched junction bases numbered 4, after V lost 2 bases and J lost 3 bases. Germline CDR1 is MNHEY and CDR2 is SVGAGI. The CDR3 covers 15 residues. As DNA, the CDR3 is TGTGCCAGCAGTTACGGTAGCGGGGAAACAGATACGCAGTATTTT. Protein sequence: CASSYGSGETDTQYF.

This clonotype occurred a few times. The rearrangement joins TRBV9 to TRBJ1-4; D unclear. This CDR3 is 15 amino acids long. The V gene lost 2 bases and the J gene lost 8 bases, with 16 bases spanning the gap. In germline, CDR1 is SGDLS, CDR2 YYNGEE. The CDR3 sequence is CASSVDPGIGEKLFF. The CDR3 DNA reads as TGTGCCAGCAGCGTCGACCCCGGAATCGGGGAAAAACTGTTTTTT.

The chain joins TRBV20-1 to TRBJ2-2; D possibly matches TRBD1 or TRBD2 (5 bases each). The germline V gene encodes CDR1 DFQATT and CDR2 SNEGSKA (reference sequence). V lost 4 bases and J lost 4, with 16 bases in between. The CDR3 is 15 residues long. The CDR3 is CSAIPPGRVTGELFF. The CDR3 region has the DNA TGCAGTGCTATCCCACCAGGGAGAGTCACCGGGGAGCTGTTTTTT.

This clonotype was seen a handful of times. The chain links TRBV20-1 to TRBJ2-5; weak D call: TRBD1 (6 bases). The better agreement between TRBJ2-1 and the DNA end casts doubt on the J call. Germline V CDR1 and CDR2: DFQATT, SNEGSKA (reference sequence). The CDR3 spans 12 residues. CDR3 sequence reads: CSAYTGYNEQFF. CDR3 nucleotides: TGCAGTGCTTATACAGGGTACAATGAGCAGTTCTTC.

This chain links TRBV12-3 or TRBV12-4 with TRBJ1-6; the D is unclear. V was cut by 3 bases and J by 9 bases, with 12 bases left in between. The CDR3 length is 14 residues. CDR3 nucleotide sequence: TGTGCCAGCAGTTTCGGAGAGGAGGCTTCACCCCTCCACTTT. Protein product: CASSFGEEASPLHF.

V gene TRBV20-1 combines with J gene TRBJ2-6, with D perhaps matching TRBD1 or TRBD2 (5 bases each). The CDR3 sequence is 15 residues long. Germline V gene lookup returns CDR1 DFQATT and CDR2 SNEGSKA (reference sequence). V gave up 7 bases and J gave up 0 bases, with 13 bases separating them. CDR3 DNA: TGCAGTGTCCCGGGACGGTACTCTGGGGCCAACGTCCTGACTTTC. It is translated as CSVPGRYSGANVLTF.